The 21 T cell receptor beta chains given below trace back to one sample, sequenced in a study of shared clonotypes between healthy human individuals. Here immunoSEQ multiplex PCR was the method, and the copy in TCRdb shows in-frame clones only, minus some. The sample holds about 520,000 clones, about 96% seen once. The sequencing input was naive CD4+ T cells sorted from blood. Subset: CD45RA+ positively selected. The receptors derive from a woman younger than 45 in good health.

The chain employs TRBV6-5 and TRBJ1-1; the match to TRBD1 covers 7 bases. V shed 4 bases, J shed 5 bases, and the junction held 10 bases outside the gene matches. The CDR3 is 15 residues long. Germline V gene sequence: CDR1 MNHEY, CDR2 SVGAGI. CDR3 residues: CASSWENSGGTEAFF. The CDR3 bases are TGTGCCAGCAGTTGGGAAAATTCAGGGGGGACTGAAGCTTTCTTT.

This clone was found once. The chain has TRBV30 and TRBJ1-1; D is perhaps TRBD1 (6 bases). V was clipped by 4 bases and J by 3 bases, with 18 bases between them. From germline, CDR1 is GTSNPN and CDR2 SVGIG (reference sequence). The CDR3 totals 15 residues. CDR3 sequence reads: CAWTLGGRLDTEAFF. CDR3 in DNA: TGTGCCTGGACCCTCGGGGGGCGGTTGGACACTGAAGCTTTCTTT.

The DNA for the CDR3 is TGTGCCAGCAGTTCGGAGGGGGGGCTACCACCCCTCCACTTT. This encodes CASSSEGGLPPLHF. The V and J genes are TRBV28 and TRBJ1-6, with a possible D match to TRBD1 (6 bases). This CDR3 is 14 amino acids long. Trimming took 4 bases from V and 11 from J, leaving 15 bases between them. CDR1 and CDR2 (germline): MDHEN, SYDVKM. The entire variable domain, with the rest obtained from reference TRBV28 and TRBJ1-6, is as follows: DVKVTQSSRYLVKRTGEKVFLECVQDMDHENMFWYRQDPGLGLRLIYFSYDVKMKEKGDIPEGYSVSREKKERFSLILESASTNQTSMYLCASSSEGGLPPLHFGNGTRLTVT.

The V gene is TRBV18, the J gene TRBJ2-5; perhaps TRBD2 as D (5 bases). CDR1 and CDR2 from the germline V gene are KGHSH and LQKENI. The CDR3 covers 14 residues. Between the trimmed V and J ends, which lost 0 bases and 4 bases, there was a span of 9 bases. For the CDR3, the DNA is TGTGCCAGCTCACCACCCGGGGTGCGAGAGACCCAGTACTTC. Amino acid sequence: CASSPPGVRETQYF.

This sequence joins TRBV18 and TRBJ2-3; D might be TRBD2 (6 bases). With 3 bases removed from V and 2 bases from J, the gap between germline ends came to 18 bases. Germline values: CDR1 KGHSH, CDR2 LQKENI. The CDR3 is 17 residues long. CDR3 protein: CASSPGLPSWITDTQYF. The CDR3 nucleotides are TGTGCCAGCTCACCGGGACTCCCGAGTTGGATCACAGATACGCAGTATTTT.

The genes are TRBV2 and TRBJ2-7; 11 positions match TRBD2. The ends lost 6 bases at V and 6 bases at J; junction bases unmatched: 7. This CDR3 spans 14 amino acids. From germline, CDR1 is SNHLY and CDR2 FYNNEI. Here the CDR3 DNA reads TGTGCCAGCAGCTCTAGCGGGAGGATTAGCGAGCAGTACTTC. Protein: CASSSSGRISEQYF.

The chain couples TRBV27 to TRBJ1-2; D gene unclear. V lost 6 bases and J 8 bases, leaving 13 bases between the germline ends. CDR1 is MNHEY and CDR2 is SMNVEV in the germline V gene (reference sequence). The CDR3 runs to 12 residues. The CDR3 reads CASSRFGEGYTF. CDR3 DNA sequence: TGTGCCAGCAGCCGCTTCGGGGAAGGCTACACCTTC.

The CDR3 is CATEPSGVDTQYF. The CDR3 DNA reads as TGTGCCACCGAGCCGAGTGGGGTAGATACGCAGTATTTT. The rearrangement joins TRBV6-1 to TRBJ2-3; no reliable D call. From germline, CDR1 is MNHNS and CDR2 SASEGT. This CDR3 has 13 residues. V was cut by 10 bases and J by 5 bases, with 16 bases left in between.

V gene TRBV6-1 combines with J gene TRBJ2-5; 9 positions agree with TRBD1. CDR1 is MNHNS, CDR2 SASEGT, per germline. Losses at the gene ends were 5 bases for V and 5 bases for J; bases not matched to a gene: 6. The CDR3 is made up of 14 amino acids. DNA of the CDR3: TGTGCCAGCAGTTGGACAGGGGCGGGGGAGACCCAGTACTTC. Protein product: CASSWTGAGETQYF.

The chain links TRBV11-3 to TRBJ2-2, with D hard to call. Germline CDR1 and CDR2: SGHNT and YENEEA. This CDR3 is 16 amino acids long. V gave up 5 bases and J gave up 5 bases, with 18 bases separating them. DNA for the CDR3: TGTGCCAGCAGCCAAATATCTGGGCACACTACCGGGGAGCTGTTTTTT. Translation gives CASSQISGHTTGELFF.

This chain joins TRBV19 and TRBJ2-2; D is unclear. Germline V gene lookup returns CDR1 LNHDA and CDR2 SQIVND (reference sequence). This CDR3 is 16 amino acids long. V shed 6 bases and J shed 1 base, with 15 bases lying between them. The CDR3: CASSPPRAKNTGELFF. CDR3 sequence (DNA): TGTGCCAGTAGCCCACCTCGGGCGAAGAACACCGGGGAGCTGTTTTTT.

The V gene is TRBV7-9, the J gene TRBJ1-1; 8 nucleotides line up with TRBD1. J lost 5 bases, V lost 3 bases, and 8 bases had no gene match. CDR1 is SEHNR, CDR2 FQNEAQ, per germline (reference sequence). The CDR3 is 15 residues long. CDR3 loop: CASSLGQGAETEAFF. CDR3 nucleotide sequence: TGTGCCAGCAGCTTGGGGCAGGGGGCAGAAACTGAAGCTTTCTTT.

CDR3 sequence reads: CASSQKVDSNQPQHF. For the CDR3, the DNA is TGTGCCAGTAGCCAAAAGGTCGATAGCAATCAGCCCCAGCATTTT. The chain joins TRBV19 to TRBJ1-5; D not certain. This CDR3 is 15 amino acids long. Looked up from germline, CDR1 is LNHDA and CDR2 is SQIVND (reference sequence). Deletions cut 6 bases from V and 0 bases from J, with 12 bases between. Based on the CDR3 plus reference TRBV19 and TRBJ1-5, the full variable domain is DGGITQSPKYLFRKEGQNVTLSCEQNLNHDAMYWYRQDPGQGLRLIYYSQIVNDFQKGDIAEGYSVSREKKESFPLTVTSAQKNPTAFYLCASSQKVDSNQPQHFGDGTRLSIL.

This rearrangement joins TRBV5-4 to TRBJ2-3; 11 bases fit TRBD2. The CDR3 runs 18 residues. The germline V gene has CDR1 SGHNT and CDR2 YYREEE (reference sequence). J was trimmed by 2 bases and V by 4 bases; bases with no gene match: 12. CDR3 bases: TGTGCCAGCAGCAGGACTAGCGGGTCTGAGGGGCTCACAGATACGCAGTATTTT. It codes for CASSRTSGSEGLTDTQYF. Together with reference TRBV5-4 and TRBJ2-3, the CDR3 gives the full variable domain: ETGVTQSPTHLIKTRGQQVTLRCSSQSGHNTVSWYQQALGQGPQFIFQYYREEENGRGNFPPRFSGLQFPNYSSELNVNALELDDSALYLCASSRTSGSEGLTDTQYFGPGTRLTVL.

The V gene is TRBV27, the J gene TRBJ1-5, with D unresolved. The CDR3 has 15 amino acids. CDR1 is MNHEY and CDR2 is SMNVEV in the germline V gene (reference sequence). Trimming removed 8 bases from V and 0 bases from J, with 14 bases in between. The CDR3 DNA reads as TGTGCCAGCGGCCGCCCTTGGTATAGCAATCAGCCCCAGCATTTT. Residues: CASGRPWYSNQPQHF.

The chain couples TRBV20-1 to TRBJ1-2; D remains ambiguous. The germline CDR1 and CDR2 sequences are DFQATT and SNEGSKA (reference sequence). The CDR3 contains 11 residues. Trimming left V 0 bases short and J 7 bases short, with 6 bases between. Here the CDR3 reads CSARDVGGYTF. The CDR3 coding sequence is TGCAGTGCTAGAGATGTCGGTGGCTACACCTTC.

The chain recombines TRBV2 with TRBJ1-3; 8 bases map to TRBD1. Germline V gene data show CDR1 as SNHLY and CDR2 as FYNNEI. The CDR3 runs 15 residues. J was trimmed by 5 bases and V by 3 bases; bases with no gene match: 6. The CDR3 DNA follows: TGTGCCAGCAGTGATCATGACAGGGGTAGAAACACCATATATTTT. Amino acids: CASSDHDRGRNTIYF.

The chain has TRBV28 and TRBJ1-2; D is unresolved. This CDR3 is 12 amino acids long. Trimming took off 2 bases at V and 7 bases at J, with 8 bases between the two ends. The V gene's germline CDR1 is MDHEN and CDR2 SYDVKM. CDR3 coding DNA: TGTGCCAGCAGTTTAGGAGGCTTTGGCTACACCTTC. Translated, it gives CASSLGGFGYTF.

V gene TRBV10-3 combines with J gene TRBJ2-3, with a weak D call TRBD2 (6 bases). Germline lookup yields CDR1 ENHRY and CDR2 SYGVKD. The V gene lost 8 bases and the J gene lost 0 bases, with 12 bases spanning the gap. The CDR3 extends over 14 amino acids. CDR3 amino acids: CAIGRRGSTDTQYF. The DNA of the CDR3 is TGTGCCATCGGGCGGCGGGGAAGCACAGATACGCAGTATTTT.

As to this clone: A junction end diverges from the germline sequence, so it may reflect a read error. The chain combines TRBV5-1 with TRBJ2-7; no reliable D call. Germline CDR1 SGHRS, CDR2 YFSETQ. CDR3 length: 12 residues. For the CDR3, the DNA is TGCGCCAGCACCTTGAATGGGTACGAGCAGTACTTC. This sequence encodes CASTLNGYEQYF.

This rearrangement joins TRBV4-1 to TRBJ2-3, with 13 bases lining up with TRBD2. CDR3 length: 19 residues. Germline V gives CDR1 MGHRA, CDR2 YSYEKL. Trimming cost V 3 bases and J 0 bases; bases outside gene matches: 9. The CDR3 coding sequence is TGCGCCAGCAGCCATTCCGGGACTAGCGGGGCCTCTAGCACAGATACGCAGTATTTT. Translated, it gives CASSHSGTSGASSTDTQYF.